This T cell receptor beta chain was obtained from a study of cytomegalovirus exposure and HLA in healthy donors. Points from the study as a whole: Altogether, 170 or so TCR beta chains were recorded as cytomegalovirus-associated. The study carried out a later analysis of TCR beta sequences. It associated roughly 17,000 of them with specific HLA alleles at a false discovery rate of 0.05. Researchers reported that a few CMV-associated chains were confirmed in vitro as CMV antigen-specific.

As to this clone: Its antigen remains unknown.

A multiplex PCR was run with 60 Vbeta primers and 13 Jbeta primers. Methods used by the authors: A later analysis tallied 65 million to 85 million unique TCR beta chains, 9 million to 12 million of them shared. The data were produced by immunoSEQ multiplex PCR, yet TCRdb's version contains in-frame clones alone and is incomplete. V and J calls and clone size are copied from that table; D and trimming were computed from the DNA. Here the sample spans some 140,000 clones, more than 75% being singletons. The sample comprised PBMCs. The TCR sequence derives from a man aged 25-40 years in good health and CMV-seronegative.

The CDR3 coding sequence is TGTGCCAGCAGTCTTAACCTTCCGGGACTCGGGACCGGAAACACCATATATTTT. It encodes CASSLNLPGLGTGNTIYF. The rearrangement links TRBV9 to TRBJ1-3, with TRBD1 as a possible D gene (5 bases). CDR3 length equals 18 residues. Germline V gene sequence: CDR1 SGDLS, CDR2 YYNGEE. V was shortened by 5 bases and J by 4 bases, with 25 bases between the two germline ends.